Below are 25 T cell receptor beta chains sequenced from a single sample in a study of human T cells and chemical hapten exposure (dated by TCRdb to about 2021). The time point label on this specimen signifies: patch test 2, 6 weeks after DPC sensitization. The sample's treatment or condition label is to be understood as: therapeutic diphenylcyclopropenone sensitization with weekly scalp DPC. Library generation was performed with RACE. Reads for this sample came from a NextSeq 500. TCRdb took the public reads, trimmed them with fastp at Q25, ran MiXCR for clone calling and kept in-frame beta chains. Entries that share a CDR3 protein sequence are merged under the most common genes and DNA. The sample table holds over 85,000 distinct CDR3 sequences, of which around 9.3% were seen once. The ten largest clones represent 2% to 2.5% of the sample. Sequenced here: whole blood, sampled in connection with sensitization to the hapten diphenylcyclopropenone (DPC). These TCRs come from a woman in her thirties or forties with alopecia areata. Some clones in this sample may be carry-over from other donors' samples.

The chain couples TRBV6-1 to TRBJ2-7, with D maybe TRBD1 (6 bases). V dropped 8 bases and J dropped 3 bases, with 11 bases sitting between them. CDR1 and CDR2 (germline): MNHNS, SASEGT. CDR3 size: 12 residues. This chain's CDR3 is CASGRDNYEQYF. CDR3 DNA: TGTGCCAGCGGCCGGGACAACTACGAGCAGTACTTC.

This clonotype was detected ten times or more. The rearrangement uses TRBV4-2 and TRBJ2-4; 7 nucleotides agree with TRBD1. CDR3 length: 16 residues. The germline CDR1 and CDR2 sequences are LGHNA and YNFKEQ. V gave up 0 bases and J gave up 6 bases; unmatched junction bases: 8. CDR3 bases: TGTGCCAGCAGCCAAGATCCACAGGGGATGAGAAACATTCAGTACTTC. Translated: CASSQDPQGMRNIQYF.

V is TRBV27 and J is TRBJ2-2; a weak D match, TRBD2 (6 bases). V lost 0 bases and J 1 base, leaving 9 bases between the germline ends. This CDR3 comprises 16 residues. Germline CDR1 and CDR2: MNHEY and SMNVEV (reference sequence). Written as DNA, the CDR3 is TGTGCCAGCAGTTTATCGTCTAGCGTGAACACCGGGGAGCTGTTTTTT. Translated, it gives CASSLSSSVNTGELFF.

This clonotype was detected only a few times. The J gene is TRBJ2-3, the V gene TRBV7-2; TRBD2 aligns across 7 bases. J lost 2 bases, V lost 8 bases, and 10 bases had no gene match. Germline V gene lookup returns CDR1 SGHTA and CDR2 FQGNSA. This CDR3 comprises 15 residues. The CDR3 loop is CASGTSASLTDTQYF. For the CDR3, the DNA is TGTGCCAGCGGTACTAGCGCGAGCCTCACAGATACGCAGTATTTT.

This clonotype was detected only a few times. The chain couples TRBV18 to TRBJ2-3; 11 bases map to TRBD2. V lost 1 base, J lost 3 bases, and 6 bases stayed unmatched. The CDR3 is 17 residues long. The germline V gene has CDR1 KGHSH and CDR2 LQKENI. The DNA for the CDR3 is TGTGCCAGCTCACCACAAGGCACTAGCGGGAGTACAGATACGCAGTATTTT. Translating it yields CASSPQGTSGSTDTQYF. The full variable domain, completed using reference TRBV18 and TRBJ2-3, is NAGVMQNPRHLVRRRGQEARLRCSPMKGHSHVYWYRQLPEEGLKFMVYLQKENIIDESGMPKERFSAEFPKEGPSILRIQQVVRGDSAAYFCASSPQGTSGSTDTQYFGPGTRLTVL.

This clonotype has just a few counts. This chain connects TRBV19 to TRBJ2-3, with D perhaps TRBD2 (7 bases). The germline V and J ends were trimmed by 10 bases and 4 bases, with 18 bases remaining between them. Per germline, CDR1 LNHDA and CDR2 SQIVND (reference sequence). The CDR3 is 14 residues long. The CDR3 DNA is TGTGCCACCAGCGAACGGGGGGCAGCAGATACGCAGTATTTT. Its protein product is CATSERGAADTQYF.

The chain employs TRBV28 and TRBJ2-7; 10 bases fit TRBD2. V was pared by 6 bases and J by 1 base, with 6 bases of the junction left unmatched. The CDR3 contains 15 residues. Germline loops: CDR1 MDHEN, CDR2 SYDVKM. This CDR3 is CASRRWTSGSYEQYF. The DNA of the CDR3 is TGTGCCAGCAGACGATGGACTAGCGGATCCTACGAGCAGTACTTC. Complete variable domain (other parts from reference TRBV28 and TRBJ2-7): DVKVTQSSRYLVKRTGEKVFLECVQDMDHENMFWYRQDPGLGLRLIYFSYDVKMKEKGDIPEGYSVSREKKERFSLILESASTNQTSMYLCASRRWTSGSYEQYFGPGTRLTVT.

This clonotype was counted a few times. This rearrangement joins TRBV20-1 to TRBJ1-2; 10 bases agree with TRBD1. This CDR3 has 12 amino acids. J gave up 4 bases and V 8 bases, and 4 bases lay outside the gene matches. Germline assignment: CDR1 DFQATT and CDR2 SNEGSKA (reference sequence). The CDR3 region has the DNA TGCAGTTCGACAGGGGGCCGCTATGGCTACACCTTC. As protein: CSSTGGRYGYTF.

The chain combines TRBV7-9 with TRBJ1-5; D gene uncertain. The V and J ends lost 5 bases and 1 base respectively, with 18 bases between them. The V gene's germline CDR1 is SEHNR and CDR2 FQNEAQ (reference sequence). CDR3 length equals 17 residues. CDR3 in amino acids: CASSLSFAKNSNQPQHF. As DNA, the CDR3 is TGTGCCAGCAGCCTCAGCTTCGCCAAGAACAGCAATCAGCCCCAGCATTTT.

At least ten counts were recorded for this clonotype. The CDR3 region has the DNA TGTGCCAGCAGCTCCCCCCCCGGCGAGCAGTACTTC. Translation gives CASSSPPGEQYF. The chain has TRBV27 and TRBJ2-7; unclear D gene. Trimming removed 6 bases at V and 6 bases at J, with 12 bases between. This CDR3 spans 12 amino acids. Germline CDR1 MNHEY, CDR2 SMNVEV (reference sequence).

This clonotype was detected only a few times. The chain is built from TRBV20-1 and TRBJ2-5; D tentatively reads TRBD1 or TRBD2 (5 bases each). The CDR3 has 13 amino acids. CDR1 is DFQATT and CDR2 is SNEGSKA in the germline V gene (reference sequence). Trimming cost V 7 bases and J 5 bases, with 17 bases left between them. The CDR3 sequence is CSVPGPTIETQYF. DNA for the CDR3: TGCAGTGTTCCGGGACCAACAATTGAGACCCAGTACTTC.

Ten or more counts support this clonotype. Written as DNA, the CDR3 is TGTGCCAGCAGCCCTAGCGGGAGAGGGACCAATGAGCAGTTCTTC. It codes for CASSPSGRGTNEQFF. The genes are TRBV6-2 or TRBV6-3 and TRBJ2-1; 10 bases agree with TRBD2. The CDR3 runs 15 residues. The germline gives CDR1 MNHEY, CDR2 SVGEGT. V was pared by 6 bases and J by 6 bases, with 8 bases of the junction left unmatched.

The sample holds a few counts of this clonotype. The chain uses TRBV12-3 or TRBV12-4 and TRBJ1-6, with D unresolved. The CDR3 consists of 17 residues. V lost 5 bases, J lost 12 bases, and 26 bases lay in between. The CDR3 here is CASSPSGHVLSVGPLHF. Here the CDR3 DNA reads TGTGCCAGCAGTCCTAGCGGCCACGTCCTTAGCGTAGGACCCCTCCACTTT.

This clonotype was counted ten times or more. V is TRBV28 and J is TRBJ2-7; maybe TRBD1 (5 bases). The CDR3 consists of 15 residues. Trimming left V 8 bases short and J 6 bases short, with 23 bases between. CDR1 MDHEN and CDR2 SYDVKM come from the germline V gene. CDR3 amino acids: CASLVNQGKLGEQYF. The CDR3 DNA reads TGTGCCAGCCTTGTAAACCAGGGTAAACTCGGCGAGCAGTACTTC.

The chain carries TRBV3-1 and TRBJ2-1, with 10 nucleotides matching TRBD1. Germline trimming cut 2 bases from V and 9 bases from J; bases unmatched to any gene: 4. Per germline, CDR1 LGHDT and CDR2 YNNKEL (reference sequence). This CDR3 is built from 14 residues. CDR3: CASSQRQGASEQFF. CDR3 nucleotides: TGTGCCAGCAGCCAAAGACAGGGGGCGAGTGAGCAGTTCTTC.

Only a few counts were recorded for this clonotype. The chain uses TRBV7-2 and TRBJ2-7; 8 positions match TRBD1. Germline V lookup: CDR1 SGHTA, CDR2 FQGNSA. This CDR3 has 15 amino acids. V gave up 3 bases and J gave up 5 bases; unmatched junction bases: 9. The CDR3 region has the DNA TGTGCCAGCAGCTTCGCCGGGACAGGACGGGACGAGCAGTACTTC. Encoded protein: CASSFAGTGRDEQYF.

The V call is TRBV4-1, the J call TRBJ2-7; 14 bases agree with TRBD2. After removal of 4 bases from V and 6 bases from J, the junction contained 8 bases not matched to a gene. Germline V lookup: CDR1 MGHRA, CDR2 YSYEKL. CDR3 size: 16 residues. The CDR3 spells CASSPGLAGDGGEQYF. DNA of the CDR3: TGCGCCAGCAGCCCGGGACTAGCGGGAGACGGTGGCGAGCAGTACTTC.

The chain is built from TRBV7-2 and TRBJ2-5; D is uncertain. This CDR3 is built from 12 residues. Per germline, CDR1 SGHTA and CDR2 FQGNSA. V was shortened by 0 bases and J by 3 bases, with 2 bases between the two germline ends. CDR3 bases: TGTGCCAGCAGCTTAGCGGAAGAGACCCAGTACTTC. Residues: CASSLAEETQYF.

The rearrangement joins TRBV6-1 to TRBJ1-2; 9 bases map to TRBD1. The V segment lost 7 bases and the J segment 4 bases; nucleotides outside the gene matches: 13. The CDR3 length is 16 residues. Germline loops: CDR1 MNHNS, CDR2 SASEGT. The CDR3 sequence: CASTRGQGGASYGYTF. The CDR3 DNA reads as TGTGCCAGCACCCGGGGACAGGGTGGGGCCAGCTATGGCTACACCTTC.

This clonotype was seen at least ten times. The V gene is TRBV18, the J gene TRBJ1-4; tentatively, D is TRBD1 (5 bases). In germline, CDR1 is KGHSH, CDR2 LQKENI. The ends were cut back, 6 bases at V and 8 bases at J, with 16 bases in the middle. The CDR3 contains 14 residues. CDR3 coding DNA: TGTGCCAGCTCGGGGCTTTATGGCGGAGAAAAACTGTTTTTT. The encoded protein is CASSGLYGGEKLFF.

This rearrangement joins TRBV12-3 or TRBV12-4 to TRBJ1-1; possibly TRBD1 for D (6 bases). The V gene lost 5 bases and the J gene lost 4 bases, with 14 bases spanning the gap. This CDR3 region has 14 residues. CDR3 region: CASSLQGRGTEAFF. The CDR3 DNA sequence: TGTGCCAGCAGTCTACAGGGCCGGGGCACTGAAGCTTTCTTT.

V and J are TRBV12-3 or TRBV12-4 and TRBJ2-7; D might be TRBD2 (6 bases). V lost 8 bases and J 4 bases, leaving 6 bases between the germline ends. The CDR3 contains 10 residues. The CDR3 DNA sequence: TGTGCCAGCGGGACTTACGAGCAGTACTTC. This gives the protein CASGTYEQYF.

In this sample, this clonotype turned up a few times. The rearrangement links TRBV3-1 to TRBJ2-1; D remains ambiguous. The V gene lost 3 bases and the J gene lost 5 bases, with 11 bases spanning the gap. The CDR3 is made up of 14 amino acids. Germline V gene lookup returns CDR1 LGHDT and CDR2 YNNKEL (reference sequence). In nucleotides, the CDR3 is TGTGCCAGCAGCCATAGCCCCGCCAACAATGAGCAGTTCTTC. Residues: CASSHSPANNEQFF.

There are many counts of this clonotype. The rearrangement uses TRBV6-6 and TRBJ2-7, with a tentative D call TRBD1 (6 bases). The germline gives CDR1 MNHNY, CDR2 SVGAGI (reference sequence). The CDR3 is 14 residues long. Trimming removed 5 bases at V and 2 bases at J, with 13 bases between. CDR3 protein: CASSLQTGAYEQYF. CDR3 nucleotides: TGTGCCAGCAGTCTCCAGACAGGCGCCTACGAGCAGTACTTC.

This clonotype was seen more than once but under ten times. The chain is built from TRBV7-9 and TRBJ2-7, with D possibly called TRBD1 or TRBD2 (5 bases each). CDR3 length: 14 residues. The V gene lost 3 bases and the J gene lost 2 bases, with 11 bases spanning the gap. Germline V gives CDR1 SEHNR, CDR2 FQNEAQ (reference sequence). CDR3 DNA: TGTGCCAGCAGCTTTCCGGGACCAACCTACGAGCAGTACTTC. Its protein product is CASSFPGPTYEQYF.